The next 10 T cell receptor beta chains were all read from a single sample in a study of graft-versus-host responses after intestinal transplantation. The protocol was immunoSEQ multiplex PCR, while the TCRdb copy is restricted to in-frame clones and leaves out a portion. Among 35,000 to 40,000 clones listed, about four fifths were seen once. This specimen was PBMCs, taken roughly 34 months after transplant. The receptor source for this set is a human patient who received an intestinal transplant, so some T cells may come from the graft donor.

The CDR3, as DNA: TGTGCCAGCAGCTTAGAGGCGGGTCCCTACAATGAGCAGTTCTTC. Protein: CASSLEAGPYNEQFF. The J gene is TRBJ2-1, the V gene TRBV11-3, with D possibly TRBD2 on 5 matching bases. Deletions cut 0 bases from V and 2 bases from J, with 8 bases between. Looked up from germline, CDR1 is SGHNT and CDR2 is YENEEA. CDR3 size: 15 residues.

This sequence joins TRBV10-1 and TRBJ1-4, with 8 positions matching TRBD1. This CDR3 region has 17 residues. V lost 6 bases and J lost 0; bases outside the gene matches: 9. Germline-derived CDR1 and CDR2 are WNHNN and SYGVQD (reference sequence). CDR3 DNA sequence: TGCGCCAGCAGCAATCCTGGACAGGGTTCAACTAATGAAAAACTGTTTTTT. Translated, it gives CASSNPGQGSTNEKLFF.

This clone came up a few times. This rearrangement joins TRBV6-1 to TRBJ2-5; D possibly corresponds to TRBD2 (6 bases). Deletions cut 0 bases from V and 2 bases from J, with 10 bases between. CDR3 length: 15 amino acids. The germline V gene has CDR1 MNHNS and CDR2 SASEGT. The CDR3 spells CASSEALGGQETQYF. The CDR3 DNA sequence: TGTGCCAGCAGTGAAGCTCTCGGGGGTCAAGAGACCCAGTACTTC.

The CDR3 is CASSLAPDRAGGELFF. The CDR3 DNA is TGCGCCAGCAGCTTGGCACCCGACAGGGCCGGCGGGGAGCTGTTTTTT. V gene TRBV5-1 combines with J gene TRBJ2-2; 7 positions match TRBD1. Germline lookup yields CDR1 SGHRS and CDR2 YFSETQ. After removal of 0 bases from V and 7 bases from J, the junction contained 9 bases not matched to a gene. The CDR3 has 16 amino acids.

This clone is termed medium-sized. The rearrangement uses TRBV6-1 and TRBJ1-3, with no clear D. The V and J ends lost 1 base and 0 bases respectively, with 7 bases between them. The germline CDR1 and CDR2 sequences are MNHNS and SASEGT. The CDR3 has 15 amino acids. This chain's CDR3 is CASSEGPSSGNTIYF. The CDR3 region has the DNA TGTGCCAGCAGTGAAGGCCCAAGCTCTGGAAACACCATATATTTT.

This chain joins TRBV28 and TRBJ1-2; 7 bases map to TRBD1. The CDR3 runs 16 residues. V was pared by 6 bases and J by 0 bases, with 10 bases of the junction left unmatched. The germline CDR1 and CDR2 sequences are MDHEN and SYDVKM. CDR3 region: CASRPPGQVPNYGYTF. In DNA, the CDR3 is TGTGCCAGCAGACCCCCCGGACAGGTTCCTAACTATGGCTACACCTTC.

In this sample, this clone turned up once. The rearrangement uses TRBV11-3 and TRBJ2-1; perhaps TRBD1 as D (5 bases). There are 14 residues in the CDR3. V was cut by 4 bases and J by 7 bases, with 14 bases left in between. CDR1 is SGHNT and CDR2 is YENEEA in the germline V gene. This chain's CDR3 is CASSSDQTANEQFF. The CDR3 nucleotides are TGTGCCAGCAGCTCTGACCAGACAGCTAATGAGCAGTTCTTC.

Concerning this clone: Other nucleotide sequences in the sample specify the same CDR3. CDR3 protein: CASSLGSGDNSPLHF. The CDR3 DNA reads as TGTGCCAGCAGCTTAGGGAGTGGGGATAATTCACCCCTCCACTTT. The gene calls are TRBV7-6 and TRBJ1-6; D remains ambiguous. In germline, CDR1 is SGHVS, CDR2 FNYEAQ. There are 15 residues in the CDR3. The V end lost 1 base, the J end lost 5 bases, and 9 bases lay between the germline ends.

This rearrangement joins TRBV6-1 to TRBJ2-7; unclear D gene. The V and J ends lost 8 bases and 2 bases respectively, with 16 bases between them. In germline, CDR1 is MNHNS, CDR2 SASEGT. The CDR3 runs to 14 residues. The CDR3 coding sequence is TGTGCCAGCGAGCCGGGCCCCCGGACCTACGAGCAGTACTTC. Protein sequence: CASEPGPRTYEQYF.

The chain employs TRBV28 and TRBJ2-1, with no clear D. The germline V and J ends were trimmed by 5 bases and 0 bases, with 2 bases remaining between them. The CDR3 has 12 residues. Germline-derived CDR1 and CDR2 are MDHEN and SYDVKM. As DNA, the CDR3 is TGTGCCAGCAGTCTCTCCTACAATGAGCAGTTCTTC. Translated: CASSLSYNEQFF.